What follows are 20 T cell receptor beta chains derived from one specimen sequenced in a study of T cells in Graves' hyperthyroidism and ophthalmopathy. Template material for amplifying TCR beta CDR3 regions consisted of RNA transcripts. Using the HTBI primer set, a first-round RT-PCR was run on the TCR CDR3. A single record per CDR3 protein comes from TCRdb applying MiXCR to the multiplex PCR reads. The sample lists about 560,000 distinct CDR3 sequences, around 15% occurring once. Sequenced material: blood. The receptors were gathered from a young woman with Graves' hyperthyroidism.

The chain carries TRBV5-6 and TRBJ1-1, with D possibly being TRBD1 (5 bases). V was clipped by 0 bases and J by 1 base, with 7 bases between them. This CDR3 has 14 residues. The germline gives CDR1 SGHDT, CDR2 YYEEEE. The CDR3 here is CASSLGGTNTEAFF. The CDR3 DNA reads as TGTGCCAGCAGCTTGGGAGGGACGAACACTGAAGCTTTCTTT.

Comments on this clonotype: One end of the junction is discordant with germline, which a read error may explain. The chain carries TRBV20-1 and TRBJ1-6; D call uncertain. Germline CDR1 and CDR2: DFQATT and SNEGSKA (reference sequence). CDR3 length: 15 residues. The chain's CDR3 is CSARGEETYNSPLHF. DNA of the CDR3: TGCAGTGCGAGAGGAGAAGAAACCTATAATTCACCCCTCCACTTT.

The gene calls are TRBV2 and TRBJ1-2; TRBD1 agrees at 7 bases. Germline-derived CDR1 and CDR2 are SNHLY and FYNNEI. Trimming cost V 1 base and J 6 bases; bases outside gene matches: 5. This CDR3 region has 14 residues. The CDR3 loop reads CASSEDRGTDGYTF. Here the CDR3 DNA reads TGTGCCAGCAGTGAAGACAGGGGAACAGATGGCTACACCTTC. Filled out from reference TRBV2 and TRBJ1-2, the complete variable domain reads EPEVTQTPSHQVTQMGQEVILRCVPISNHLYFYWYRQILGQKVEFLVSFYNNEISEKSEIFDDQFSVERPDGSNFTLKIRSTKLEDSAMYFCASSEDRGTDGYTFGSGTRLTVV.

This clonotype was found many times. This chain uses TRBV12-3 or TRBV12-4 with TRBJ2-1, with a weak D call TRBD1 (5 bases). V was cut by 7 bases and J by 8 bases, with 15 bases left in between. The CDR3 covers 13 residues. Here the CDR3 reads CASTIRGWDEQFF. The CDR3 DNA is TGTGCCAGCACCATTAGGGGCTGGGATGAGCAGTTCTTC.

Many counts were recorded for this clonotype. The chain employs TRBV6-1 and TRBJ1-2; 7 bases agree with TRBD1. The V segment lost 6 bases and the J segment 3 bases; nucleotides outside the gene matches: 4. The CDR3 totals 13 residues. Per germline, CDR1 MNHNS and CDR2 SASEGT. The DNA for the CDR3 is TGTGCCAGCAGCTATGGACAGGACTATGGCTACACCTTC. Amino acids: CASSYGQDYGYTF.

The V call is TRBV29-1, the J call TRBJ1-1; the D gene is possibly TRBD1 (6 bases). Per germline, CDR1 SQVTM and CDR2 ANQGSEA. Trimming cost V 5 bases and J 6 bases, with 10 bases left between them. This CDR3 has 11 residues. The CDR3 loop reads CSVQQGPEAFF. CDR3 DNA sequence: TGCAGCGTTCAACAGGGCCCTGAAGCTTTCTTT.

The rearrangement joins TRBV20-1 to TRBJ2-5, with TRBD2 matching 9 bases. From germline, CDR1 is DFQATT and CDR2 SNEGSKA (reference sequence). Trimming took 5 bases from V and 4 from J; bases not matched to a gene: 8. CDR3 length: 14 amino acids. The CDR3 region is CSAGIAGVPETQYF. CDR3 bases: TGCAGTGCTGGGATAGCGGGAGTTCCAGAGACCCAGTACTTC.

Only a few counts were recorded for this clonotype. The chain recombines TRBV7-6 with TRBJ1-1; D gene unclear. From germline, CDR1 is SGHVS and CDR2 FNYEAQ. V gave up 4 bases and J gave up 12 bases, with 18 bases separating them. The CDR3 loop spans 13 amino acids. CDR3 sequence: CASSSDTLDGTFF. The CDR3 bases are TGTGCCAGCAGCTCAGACACCCTTGATGGAACTTTCTTT.

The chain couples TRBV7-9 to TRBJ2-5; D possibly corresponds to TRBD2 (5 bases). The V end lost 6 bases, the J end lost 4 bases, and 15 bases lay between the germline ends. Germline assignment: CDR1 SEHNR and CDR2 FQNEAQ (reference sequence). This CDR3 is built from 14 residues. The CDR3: CASRTGNRAETQYF. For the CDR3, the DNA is TGTGCCAGCAGAACCGGGAACAGAGCAGAGACCCAGTACTTC. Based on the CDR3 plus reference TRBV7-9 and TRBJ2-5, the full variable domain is DTGVSQNPRHKITKRGQNVTFRCDPISEHNRLYWYRQTLGQGPEFLTYFQNEAQLEKSRLLSDRFSAERPKGSFSTLEIQRTEQGDSAMYLCASRTGNRAETQYFGPGTRLLVL.

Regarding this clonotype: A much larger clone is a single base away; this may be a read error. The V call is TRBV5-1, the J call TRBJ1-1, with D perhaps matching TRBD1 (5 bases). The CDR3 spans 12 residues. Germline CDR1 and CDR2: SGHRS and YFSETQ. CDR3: CASSLGRDEASF. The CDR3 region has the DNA TGCGCCAGCAGCTTGGGTCGGGACGAAGCTTCCTTT.

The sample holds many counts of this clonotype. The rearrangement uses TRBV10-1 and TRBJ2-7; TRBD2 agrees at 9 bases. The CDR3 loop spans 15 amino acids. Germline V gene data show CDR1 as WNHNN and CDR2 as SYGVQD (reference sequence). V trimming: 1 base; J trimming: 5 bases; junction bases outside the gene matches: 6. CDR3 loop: CASSELAGDVNEQYF. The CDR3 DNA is TGCGCCAGCAGTGAGTTAGCGGGAGATGTAAACGAGCAGTACTTC.

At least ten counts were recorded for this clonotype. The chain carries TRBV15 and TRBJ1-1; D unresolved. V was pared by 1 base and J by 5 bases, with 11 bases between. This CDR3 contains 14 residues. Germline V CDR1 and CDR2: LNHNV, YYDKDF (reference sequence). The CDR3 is CATSRGVIGTEAFF. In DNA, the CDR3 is TGTGCCACCAGCAGAGGAGTCATTGGTACTGAAGCTTTCTTT.

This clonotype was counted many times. CDR3 loop: CASSFRDEQYF. The CDR3 DNA is TGTGCCAGCAGTTTTCGGGACGAGCAGTACTTC. The chain employs TRBV28 and TRBJ2-7; D uncertain. The CDR3 has 11 residues. CDR1 MDHEN and CDR2 SYDVKM come from the germline V gene. The V end lost 3 bases, the J end lost 5 bases, and 5 bases lay between the germline ends.

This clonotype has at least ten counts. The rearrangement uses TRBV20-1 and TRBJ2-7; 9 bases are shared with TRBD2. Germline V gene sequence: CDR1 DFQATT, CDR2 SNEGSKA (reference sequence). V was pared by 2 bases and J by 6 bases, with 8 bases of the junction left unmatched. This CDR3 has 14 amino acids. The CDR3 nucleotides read TGCAGTGCTAGACCCTGGCTAGCGGGACTCGAGCAGTACTTC. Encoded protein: CSARPWLAGLEQYF.

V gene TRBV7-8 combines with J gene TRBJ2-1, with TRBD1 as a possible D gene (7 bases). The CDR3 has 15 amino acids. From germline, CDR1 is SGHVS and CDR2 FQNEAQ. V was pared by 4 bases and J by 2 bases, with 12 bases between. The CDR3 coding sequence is TGTGCCAGCAGCTGGGGGGACAGACCCTACAATGAGCAGTTCTTC. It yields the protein CASSWGDRPYNEQFF.

The CDR3 bases are TGTGCCAGCAGACCGGCAGTAATGTCACTCTCTGGGGCCAACGTCCTGACTTTC. Protein: CASRPAVMSLSGANVLTF. The chain employs TRBV6-2 or TRBV6-3 and TRBJ2-6; D not certain. The germline V and J ends were trimmed by 6 bases and 0 bases, with 18 bases remaining between them. Germline CDR1 MNHEY, CDR2 SVGEGT. The CDR3 runs to 18 residues.

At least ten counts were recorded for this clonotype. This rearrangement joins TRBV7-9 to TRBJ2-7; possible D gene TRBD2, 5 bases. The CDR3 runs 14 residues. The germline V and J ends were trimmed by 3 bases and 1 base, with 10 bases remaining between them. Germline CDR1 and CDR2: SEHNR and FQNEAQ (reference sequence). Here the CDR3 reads CASSLLSGSYEQYF. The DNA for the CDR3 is TGTGCCAGCAGCTTGCTCAGCGGTTCCTACGAGCAGTACTTC. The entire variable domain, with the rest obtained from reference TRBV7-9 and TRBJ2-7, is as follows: DTGVSQNPRHKITKRGQNVTFRCDPISEHNRLYWYRQTLGQGPEFLTYFQNEAQLEKSRLLSDRFSAERPKGSFSTLEIQRTEQGDSAMYLCASSLLSGSYEQYFGPGTRLTVT.

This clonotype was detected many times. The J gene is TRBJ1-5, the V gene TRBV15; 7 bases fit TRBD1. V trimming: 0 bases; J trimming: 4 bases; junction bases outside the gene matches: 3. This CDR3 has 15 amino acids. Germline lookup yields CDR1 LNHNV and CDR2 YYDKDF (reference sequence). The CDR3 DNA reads TGTGCCACCAGCAGAGATAGCAGGGGGAATCAGCCCCAGCATTTT. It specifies CATSRDSRGNQPQHF. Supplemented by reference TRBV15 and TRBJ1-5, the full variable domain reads DAMVIQNPRYQVTQFGKPVTLSCSQTLNHNVMYWYQQKSSQAPKLLFHYYDKDFNNEADTPDNFQSRRPNTSFCFLDIRSPGLGDTAMYLCATSRDSRGNQPQHFGDGTRLSIL.

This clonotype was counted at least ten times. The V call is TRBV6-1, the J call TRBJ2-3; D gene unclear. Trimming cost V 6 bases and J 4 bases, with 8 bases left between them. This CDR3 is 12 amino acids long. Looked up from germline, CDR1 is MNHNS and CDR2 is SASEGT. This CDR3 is CASRQSADTQYF. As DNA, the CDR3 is TGTGCCAGCAGGCAAAGCGCAGATACGCAGTATTTT.

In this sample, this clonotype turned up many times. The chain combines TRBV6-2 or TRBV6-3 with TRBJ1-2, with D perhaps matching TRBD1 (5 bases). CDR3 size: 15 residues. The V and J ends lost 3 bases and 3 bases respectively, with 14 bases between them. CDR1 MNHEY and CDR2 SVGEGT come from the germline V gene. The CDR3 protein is CASSYYPGLDYGYTF. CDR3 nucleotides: TGTGCCAGCAGTTATTATCCGGGGCTAGACTATGGCTACACCTTC.